A single TCR beta chain is shown here with its context. The antigen is not known. These data originate in a study of regulatory T cells in long-lasting Graves disease. Overall study results and limits: Persistent disease preferred TRBV28, TRBJ1-2 and TRBJ2-5; new disease, TRBV20-1 and TRBJ2-1. In persistent patients, shared public clonotypes (more than 2,500) outnumbered those in new patients (approximately 940).

The CDR3 runs 16 residues. CDR1 is MDHEN and CDR2 is SYDVKM in the germline V gene. V lost 8 bases to trimming and J lost 4 bases, with 24 bases between them. The TCR beta library used iRepertoire HTBI primers with Arm-PCR amplification of CDR3. TCRdb called the multiplex PCR reads again in MiXCR, with one record for every CDR3 protein. Of 440,000 or so distinct CDR3 sequences in the sample, around 14% were seen once. Time point of the sample: newly diagnosed GD, antithyroid drugs for less than 3 months. Extracted PBMC RNA gave rise to the TCR library. Investigators report Graves' disease was diagnosed under American Thyroid Association guidelines. In Xi'an, China, an endocrinology department was the source of patients. Separately, the same data were catalogued under a study of T cells in Graves' hyperthyroidism and ophthalmopathy.

Sample: peripheral blood mononuclear cells (PBMCs), taken at new diagnosis, from a patient treated with antithyroid drugs. The chain employs TRBV28 and TRBJ2-7; a weak D match, TRBD2 (6 bases). The sequence was obtained from a woman in her thirties with Graves disease. CDR3 sequence (DNA): TGTGCCAGCTGGGGGACTCCGGCCAAATGGAATTACGAGCAGTACTTC. Translated: CASWGTPAKWNYEQYF.